This TCR beta chain was retrieved from a study of cytotoxic CD8 clonotypes in ibrutinib-treated CLL. Study conclusions and caveats: Exceeding age-matched healthy donors, baseline clonality also tracked the counts of circulating CD8+ T cells.

The germline V gene has CDR1 SGHAT and CDR2 FQNNGV. The germline V and J ends were trimmed by 1 base and 11 bases, with 11 bases remaining between them. The CDR3 totals 12 residues. This clone was seen more than once but under ten times. The target antigen is unknown. Deep sequencing aimed at 1 in 200,000 to 1 in 1 million T cells' resolution. Sequencing used immunoSEQ multiplex PCR; TCRdb keeps in-frame clones, though not all of them. The top ten clones hold about 5.8% of a sample with 270,000 or so clones, around 77% of them seen once. From cryopreserved PBMCs came around 2 micrograms of genomic DNA used for TCR beta libraries.

This receptor was obtained from a human donor with chronic lymphocytic leukemia. The chain links TRBV11-2 to TRBJ1-1; D uncertain. This material consisted of PBMCs, taken at disease progression, from a patient treated with ibrutinib. The CDR3 nucleotides read TGTGCCAGCAGCTTAGCGTGGGGTGAGGCTTTCTTT. Translating it yields CASSLAWGEAFF.